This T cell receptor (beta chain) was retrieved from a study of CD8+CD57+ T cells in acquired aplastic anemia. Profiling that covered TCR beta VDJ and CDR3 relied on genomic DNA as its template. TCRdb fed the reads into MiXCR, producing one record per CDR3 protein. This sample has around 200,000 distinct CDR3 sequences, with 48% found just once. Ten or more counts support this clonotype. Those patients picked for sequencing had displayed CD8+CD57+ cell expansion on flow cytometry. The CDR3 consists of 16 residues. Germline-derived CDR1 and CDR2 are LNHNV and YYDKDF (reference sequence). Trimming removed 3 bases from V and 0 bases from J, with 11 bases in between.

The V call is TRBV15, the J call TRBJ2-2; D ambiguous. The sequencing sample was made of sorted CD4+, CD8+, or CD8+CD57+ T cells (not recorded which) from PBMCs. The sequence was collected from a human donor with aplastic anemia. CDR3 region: CATSSYSSSNTGELFF. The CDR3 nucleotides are TGTGCCACCAGCAGCTACAGCTCCTCGAACACCGGGGAGCTGTTTTTT.